Below are 5 T cell receptor beta chains sequenced from a single sample in a study of blood T cells in healthy people across ages. For the second PCR, which ran for 7 to 11 cycles, a sample-barcoded 5' primer and a J-beta primer mix were used. TCRdb processed the 5' RACE reads anew with MiXCR; each CDR3 protein has one entry. The data contain 550,000 to 750,000 distinct CDR3 sequences, more than 20% of them seen just once; the ten biggest clones take up around 3.4%. Material for sequencing was blood. These receptors were obtained from a man in his 70s in good health.

This clonotype was found a few times. The rearrangement uses TRBV28 and TRBJ1-6; 7 nucleotides align to TRBD1. The J segment lost 8 bases and the V segment lost 2 bases, leaving 6 bases of the junction unmatched. Germline CDR1 reads MDHEN; CDR2 reads SYDVKM. CDR3 length: 15 residues. The CDR3 DNA reads TGTGCCAGCAGTTTAGACAGGGCCCTTTATTCACCCCTCCACTTT. It is translated as CASSLDRALYSPLHF.

There are a few counts of this clonotype. This chain links TRBV7-2 with TRBJ2-3; 11 bases map to TRBD2. CDR1 and CDR2 from the germline V gene are SGHTA and FQGNSA. CDR3 length: 18 residues. Unmatched junction bases numbered 7, after V lost 1 base and J lost 1 base. CDR3 loop: CASSLVTSGSGGTDTQYF. CDR3 DNA sequence: TGTGCCAGCAGCTTAGTAACTAGCGGGAGCGGAGGCACAGATACGCAGTATTTT.

The rearrangement joins TRBV12-3 or TRBV12-4 to TRBJ1-3; 10 nucleotides align to TRBD1. V was clipped by 6 bases and J by 4 bases; unmatched bases: 6. This CDR3 has 15 residues. In nucleotides, the CDR3 is TGTGCCAGCAGAGGGACAGGGGTTGGAGGAAACACCATATATTTT. Translation gives CASRGTGVGGNTIYF.

This clonotype has just a few counts. The chain links TRBV11-2 to TRBJ2-3; TRBD2 aligns across 7 bases. The V gene's germline CDR1 is SGHAT and CDR2 FQNNGV. CDR3 size: 16 residues. V was pared by 7 bases and J by 4 bases, with 14 bases of the junction left unmatched. CDR3 in amino acids: CASIESGGVWADTQYF. The DNA of the CDR3 is TGTGCCAGCATCGAGAGTGGGGGGGTTTGGGCAGATACGCAGTATTTT.

This clonotype was seen many times. This sequence joins TRBV7-2 and TRBJ2-1; D unclear. V lost 1 base, J lost 2 bases, and 9 bases lay in between. The CDR3 contains 15 residues. From germline, CDR1 is SGHTA and CDR2 FQGNSA. CDR3 residues: CASSLGGSPYNEQFF. CDR3 nucleotides: TGTGCCAGCAGCTTAGGGGGTAGTCCCTACAATGAGCAGTTCTTC.